The clone carrying this T cell receptor beta chain was found a few times. The antigen remains undetermined. This sample was included in a study of response to subunit inactivated influenza vaccine. Whole-study results and caveats: Seasonal influenza vaccination, on each occasion, was suggested by the authors to recruit few new T cells.

TCRdb processed the RT-PCR reads anew with MiXCR; each CDR3 protein has one entry. The profile shows under 850,000 distinct CDR3 sequences, approximately 17% of them singletons. Germline-derived CDR1 and CDR2 are LGHNA and YNFKEQ. Trimming removed 0 bases at V and 0 bases at J, with 9 bases between. CDR3 length equals 16 residues. The clonotype comes from a man between 50 and 59 years old who received an inactivated influenza vaccine. This chain uses TRBV4-2 with TRBJ1-3, with D uncertain. The sample consisted of PBMCs from blood, taken approximately 5 days after vaccination. The CDR3 DNA is TGTGCCAGCAGCCAAGATGCATCGCTCTCTGGAAACACCATATATTTT. This gives the protein CASSQDASLSGNTIYF.